This T cell receptor (beta chain) was identified during a study of post-analysis software for immune sequencing data. Study-level information: Relapsing-remitting, secondary progressive and progressive-relapsing courses of multiple sclerosis were included. Overall study results and limits: In patients, TRBV5-6, TRBV5-1 and TRBV20-1 belonged to five TRBV segments found more frequently than in controls. Normalized Chao1 diversity was significantly lower in multiple sclerosis patients than in controls. Same-batch samples co-clustered strongly by F measure.

The length of the CDR3 is 16 residues. Germline CDR1 SGHAT, CDR2 FQNNGV. The TCR beta cDNA libraries contained unique molecular identifiers. Each batch of about 0.95 to 10 million T cells produced some 500,000 cDNA molecules. MiXCR, applied by TCRdb to the PCR reads, yields one record per CDR3 protein. The sample has roughly 170,000 distinct CDR3 sequences, approximately 30% seen once; the top ten hold approximately 1.4%. With respect to this clonotype: What it binds is unknown. Since a much larger clone is just one base distant, this may be a read error.

The J gene is TRBJ2-5, the V gene TRBV11-2; unclear D gene. The end of the DNA aligns better with TRBJ2-7, so the J call may be wrong. The TCR sequence derives from a girl aged 5-17 years with multiple sclerosis. The sequencing input was blood. The CDR3 DNA is TGTGCCAGCAGCTACACGGGTCCTCCAAGCTCCTGCGAGCAGTACTTC. Translating gives CASSYTGPPSSCEQYF.